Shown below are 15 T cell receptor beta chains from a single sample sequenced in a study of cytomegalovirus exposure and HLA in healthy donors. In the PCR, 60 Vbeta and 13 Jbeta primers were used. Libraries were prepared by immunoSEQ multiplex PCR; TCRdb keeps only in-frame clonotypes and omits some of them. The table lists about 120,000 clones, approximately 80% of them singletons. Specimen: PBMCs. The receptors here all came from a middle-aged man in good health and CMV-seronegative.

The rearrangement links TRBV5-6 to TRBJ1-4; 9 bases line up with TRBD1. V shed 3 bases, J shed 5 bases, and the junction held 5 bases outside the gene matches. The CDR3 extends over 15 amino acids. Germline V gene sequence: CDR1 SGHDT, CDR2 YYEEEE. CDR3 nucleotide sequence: TGTGCCAGCAGCTCCCCCGGACAGGGGAATGAAAAACTGTTTTTT. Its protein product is CASSSPGQGNEKLFF. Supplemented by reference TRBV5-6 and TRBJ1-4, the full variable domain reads DAGVTQSPTHLIKTRGQQVTLRCSPKSGHDTVSWYQQALGQGPQFIFQYYEEEERQRGNFPDRFSGHQFPNYSSELNVNALLLGDSALYLCASSSPGQGNEKLFFGSGTQLSVL.

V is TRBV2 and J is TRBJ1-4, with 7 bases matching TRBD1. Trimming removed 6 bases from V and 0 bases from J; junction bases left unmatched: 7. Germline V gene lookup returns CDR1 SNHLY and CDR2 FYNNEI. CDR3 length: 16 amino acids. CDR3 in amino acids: CASSFSQGATNEKLFF. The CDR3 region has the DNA TGTGCCAGCAGCTTCTCCCAGGGGGCAACTAATGAAAAACTGTTTTTT. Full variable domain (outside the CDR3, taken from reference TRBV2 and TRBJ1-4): EPEVTQTPSHQVTQMGQEVILRCVPISNHLYFYWYRQILGQKVEFLVSFYNNEISEKSEIFDDQFSVERPDGSNFTLKIRSTKLEDSAMYFCASSFSQGATNEKLFFGSGTQLSVL.

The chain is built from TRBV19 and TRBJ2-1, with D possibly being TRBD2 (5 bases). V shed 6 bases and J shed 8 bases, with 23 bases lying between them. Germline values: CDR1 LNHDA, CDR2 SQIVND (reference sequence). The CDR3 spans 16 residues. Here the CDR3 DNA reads TGTGCCAGTAGCTTGTCCGGGCCTCGGGATTATGATGAGCAGTTCTTC. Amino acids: CASSLSGPRDYDEQFF.

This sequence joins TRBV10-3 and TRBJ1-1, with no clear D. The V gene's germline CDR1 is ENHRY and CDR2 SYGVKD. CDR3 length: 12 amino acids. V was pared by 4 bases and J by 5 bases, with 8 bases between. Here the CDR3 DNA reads TGTGCCATCAGTGCTTCGCGGACTGAAGCTTTCTTT. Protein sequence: CAISASRTEAFF.

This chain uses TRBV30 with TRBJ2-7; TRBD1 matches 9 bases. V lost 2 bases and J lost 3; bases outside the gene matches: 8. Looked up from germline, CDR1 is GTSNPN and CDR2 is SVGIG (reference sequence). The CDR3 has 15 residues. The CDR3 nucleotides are TGTGCCTGGAGTAACCCGGGACAGGGATTCTACGAGCAGTACTTC. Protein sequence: CAWSNPGQGFYEQYF.

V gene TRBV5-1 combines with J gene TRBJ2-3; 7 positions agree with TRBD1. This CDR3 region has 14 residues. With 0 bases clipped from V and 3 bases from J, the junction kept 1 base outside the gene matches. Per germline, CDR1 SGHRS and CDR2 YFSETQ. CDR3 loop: CASSLARGTDTQYF. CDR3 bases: TGCGCCAGCAGCTTGGCCAGGGGGACAGATACGCAGTATTTT. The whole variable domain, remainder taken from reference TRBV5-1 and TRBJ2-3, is KAGVTQTPRYLIKTRGQQVTLSCSPISGHRSVSWYQQTPGQGLQFLFEYFSETQRNKGNFPGRFSGRQFSNSRSEMNVSTLELGDSALYLCASSLARGTDTQYFGPGTRLTVL.

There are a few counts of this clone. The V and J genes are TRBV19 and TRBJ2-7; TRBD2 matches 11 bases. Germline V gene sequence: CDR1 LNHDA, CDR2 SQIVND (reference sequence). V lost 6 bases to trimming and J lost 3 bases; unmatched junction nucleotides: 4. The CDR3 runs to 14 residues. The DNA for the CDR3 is TGTGCCAGTAGCAAACTAGCGGGAGACTACGAGCAGTACTTC. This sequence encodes CASSKLAGDYEQYF.

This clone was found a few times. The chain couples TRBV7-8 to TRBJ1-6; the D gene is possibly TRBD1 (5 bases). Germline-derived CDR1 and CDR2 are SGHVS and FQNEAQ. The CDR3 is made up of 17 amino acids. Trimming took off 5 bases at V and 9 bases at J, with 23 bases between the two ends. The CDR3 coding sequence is TGTGCCAGCAGCCCCCCCTCCGGGCAGGGAAGAAGTTCACCCCTCCACTTT. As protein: CASSPPSGQGRSSPLHF.

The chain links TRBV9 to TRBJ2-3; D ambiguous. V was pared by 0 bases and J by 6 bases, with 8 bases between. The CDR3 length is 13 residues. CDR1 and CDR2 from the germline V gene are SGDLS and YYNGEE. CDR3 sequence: CASSVGHRDTQYF. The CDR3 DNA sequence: TGTGCCAGCAGCGTAGGTCATCGGGATACGCAGTATTTT.

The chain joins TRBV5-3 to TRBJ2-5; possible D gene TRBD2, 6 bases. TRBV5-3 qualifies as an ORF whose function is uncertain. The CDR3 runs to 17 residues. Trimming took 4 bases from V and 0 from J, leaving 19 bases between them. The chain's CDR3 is CARSVAGRRVHQETQYF. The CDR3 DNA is TGTGCCAGAAGCGTGGCTGGCCGGAGGGTTCACCAAGAGACCCAGTACTTC.

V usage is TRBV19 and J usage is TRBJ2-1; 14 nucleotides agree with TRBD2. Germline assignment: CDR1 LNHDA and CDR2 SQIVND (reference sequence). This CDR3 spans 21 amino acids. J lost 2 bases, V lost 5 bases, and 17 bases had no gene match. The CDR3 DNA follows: TGTGCCAGTAGTTGGAGAAGTCCCGGGACTAGCGGGAGTCGGACCTACAATGAGCAGTTCTTC. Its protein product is CASSWRSPGTSGSRTYNEQFF.

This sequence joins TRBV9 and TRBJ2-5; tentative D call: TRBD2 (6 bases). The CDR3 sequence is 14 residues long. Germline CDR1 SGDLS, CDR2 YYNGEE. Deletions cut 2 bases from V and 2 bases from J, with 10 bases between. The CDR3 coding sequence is TGTGCCAGCAGCGTGGGAGGAATTCAAGAGACCCAGTACTTC. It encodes CASSVGGIQETQYF.

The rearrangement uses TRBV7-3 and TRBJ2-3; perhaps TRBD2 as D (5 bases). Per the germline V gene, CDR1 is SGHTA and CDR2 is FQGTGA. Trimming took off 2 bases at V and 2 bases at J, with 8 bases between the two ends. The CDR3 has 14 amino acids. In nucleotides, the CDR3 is TGTGCCAGCAGCTTACGGGGTTTCACAGATACGCAGTATTTT. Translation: CASSLRGFTDTQYF.

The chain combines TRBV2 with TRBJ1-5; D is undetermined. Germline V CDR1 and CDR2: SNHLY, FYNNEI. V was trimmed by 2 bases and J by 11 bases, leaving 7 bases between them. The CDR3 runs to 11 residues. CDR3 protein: CASSELAAQHF. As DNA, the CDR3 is TGTGCCAGCAGTGAATTGGCAGCCCAGCATTTT.

CDR3 nucleotides: TGTGCCAGCGGACACAGGGGGCGGACTGAAGCTTTCTTT. The encoded protein is CASGHRGRTEAFF. The rearrangement joins TRBV7-9 to TRBJ1-1; 9 nucleotides align to TRBD1. The junction had 6 bases not matched to a gene; V was cut back by 8 bases and J by 5 bases. The CDR3 consists of 13 residues. Germline CDR1 reads SEHNR; CDR2 reads FQNEAQ (reference sequence).